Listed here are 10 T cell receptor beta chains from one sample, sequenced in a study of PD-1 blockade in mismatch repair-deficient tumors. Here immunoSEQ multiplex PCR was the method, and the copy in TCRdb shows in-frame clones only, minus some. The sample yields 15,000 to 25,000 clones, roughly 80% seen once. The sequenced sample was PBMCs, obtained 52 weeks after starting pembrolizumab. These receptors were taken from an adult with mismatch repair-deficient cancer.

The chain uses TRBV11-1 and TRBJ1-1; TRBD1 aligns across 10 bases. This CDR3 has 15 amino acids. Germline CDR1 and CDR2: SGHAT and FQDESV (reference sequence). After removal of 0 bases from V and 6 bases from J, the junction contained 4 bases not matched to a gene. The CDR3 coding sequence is TGTGCCAGCAGCTTAGCCTATGGGACAGGGGCTGAAGCTTTCTTT. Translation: CASSLAYGTGAEAFF.

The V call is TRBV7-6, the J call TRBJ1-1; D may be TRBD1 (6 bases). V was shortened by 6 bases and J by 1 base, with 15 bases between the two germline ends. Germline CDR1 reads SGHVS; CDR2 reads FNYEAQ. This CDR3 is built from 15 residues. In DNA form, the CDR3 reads TGTGCCAGCAGTATGACACAGGGACCGAACACTGAAGCTTTCTTT. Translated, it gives CASSMTQGPNTEAFF. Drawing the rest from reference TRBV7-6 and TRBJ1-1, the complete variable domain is GAGVSQSPRYKVTKRGQDVALRCDPISGHVSLYWYRQALGQGPEFLTYFNYEAQQDKSGLPNDRFSAERPEGSISTLTIQRTEQRDSAMYRCASSMTQGPNTEAFFGQGTRLTVV.

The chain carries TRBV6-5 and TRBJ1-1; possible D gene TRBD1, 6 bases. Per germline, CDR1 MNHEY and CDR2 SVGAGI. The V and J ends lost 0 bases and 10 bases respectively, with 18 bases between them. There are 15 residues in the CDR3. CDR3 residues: CASSYSGAGRVGAFF. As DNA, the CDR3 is TGTGCCAGCAGTTACTCGGGGGCCGGGCGGGTGGGAGCTTTCTTT.

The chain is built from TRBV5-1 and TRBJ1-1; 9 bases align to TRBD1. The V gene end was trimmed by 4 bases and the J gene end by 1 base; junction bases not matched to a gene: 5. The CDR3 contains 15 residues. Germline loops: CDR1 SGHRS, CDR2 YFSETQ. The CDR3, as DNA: TGCGCCAGCAGCGGAGGACAGGGGAAGAACACTGAAGCTTTCTTT. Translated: CASSGGQGKNTEAFF.

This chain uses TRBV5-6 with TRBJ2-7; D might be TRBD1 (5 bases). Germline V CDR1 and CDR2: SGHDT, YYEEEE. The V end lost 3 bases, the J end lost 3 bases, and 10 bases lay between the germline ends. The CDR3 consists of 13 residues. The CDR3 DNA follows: TGTGCCAGCAGCTCACGTGACAGCTACGAGCAGTACTTC. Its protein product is CASSSRDSYEQYF.

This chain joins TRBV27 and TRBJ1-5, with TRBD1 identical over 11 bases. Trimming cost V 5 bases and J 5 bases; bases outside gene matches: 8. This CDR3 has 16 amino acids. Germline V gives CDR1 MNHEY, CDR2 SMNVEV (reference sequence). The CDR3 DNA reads TGTGCCAGCAGTAAGGACAGGGGGCGCGGGGATCAGCCCCAGCATTTT. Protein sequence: CASSKDRGRGDQPQHF.

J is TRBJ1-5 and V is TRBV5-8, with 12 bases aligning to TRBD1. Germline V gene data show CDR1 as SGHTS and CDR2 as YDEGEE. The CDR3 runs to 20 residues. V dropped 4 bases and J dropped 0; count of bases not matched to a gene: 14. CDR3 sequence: CASSTLRGTGGPYSNQPQHF. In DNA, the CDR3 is TGTGCCAGCAGCACTCTGCGAGGGACAGGGGGCCCTTATAGCAATCAGCCCCAGCATTTT. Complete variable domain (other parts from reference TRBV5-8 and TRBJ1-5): EAGVTQSPTHLIKTRGQQATLRCSPISGHTSVYWYQQALGLGLQFLLWYDEGEERNRGNFPPRFSGRQFPNYSSELNVNALELEDSALYLCASSTLRGTGGPYSNQPQHFGDGTRLSIL.

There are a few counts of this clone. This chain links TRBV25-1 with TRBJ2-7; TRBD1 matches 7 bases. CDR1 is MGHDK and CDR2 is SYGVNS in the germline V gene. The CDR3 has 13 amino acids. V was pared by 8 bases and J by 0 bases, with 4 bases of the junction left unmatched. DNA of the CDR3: TGTGCCAGCTTGGGACAGAACTCCTACGAGCAGTACTTC. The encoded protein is CASLGQNSYEQYF.

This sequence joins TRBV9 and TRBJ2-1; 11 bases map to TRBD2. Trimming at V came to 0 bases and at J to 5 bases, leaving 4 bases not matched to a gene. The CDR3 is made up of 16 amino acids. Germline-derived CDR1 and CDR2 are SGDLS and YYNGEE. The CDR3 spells CASSVEGLAGNNEQFF. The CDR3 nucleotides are TGTGCCAGCAGCGTAGAAGGACTAGCGGGTAACAATGAGCAGTTCTTC.

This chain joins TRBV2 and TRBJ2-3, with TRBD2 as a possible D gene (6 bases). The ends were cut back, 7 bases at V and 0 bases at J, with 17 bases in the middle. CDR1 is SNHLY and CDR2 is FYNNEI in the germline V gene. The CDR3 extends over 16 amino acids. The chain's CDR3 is CASKTYSGGSTDTQYF. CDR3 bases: TGTGCCAGCAAGACCTACAGTGGAGGGAGCACAGATACGCAGTATTTT.